Presented here are 13 T cell receptor beta chains from one specimen sequenced in a study of T cell responses to AZD1222 COVID-19 vaccine. Produced via immunoSEQ multiplex PCR; TCRdb's table is partial and in-frame only. In the table there are 50,000 to 70,000 clones, 75% to 90% of which are singletons. Sample: peripheral blood, taken on day 0 of MenACWY control vaccination. The receptors originated from an adult in good health.

As DNA, the CDR3 is TGTGCCACCGGTGGGGGCCGGGGTAATTCACCCCTCCACTTT. It is translated as CATGGGRGNSPLHF. The chain couples TRBV15 to TRBJ1-6, with a possible D match to TRBD1 (6 bases). V was pared by 8 bases and J by 6 bases, with 14 bases between. This CDR3 has 14 amino acids. Germline V gives CDR1 LNHNV, CDR2 YYDKDF (reference sequence).

This clone has only one observation. V usage is TRBV24-1 and J usage is TRBJ1-1; maybe TRBD1 (5 bases). Germline V gene data show CDR1 as KGHDR and CDR2 as SFDVKD. Between the trimmed V and J ends, which lost 8 bases and 6 bases, there was a span of 9 bases. The CDR3 consists of 11 residues. CDR3 nucleotides: TGTGCCACCATCCAGGGCGCTGAAGCTTTCTTT. It codes for CATIQGAEAFF.

V and J are TRBV7-9 and TRBJ2-1; TRBD1 matches at 12 bases. The length of the CDR3 is 14 residues. Unmatched junction bases numbered 2, after V lost 3 bases and J lost 8 bases. CDR1 is SEHNR, CDR2 FQNEAQ, per germline (reference sequence). The DNA of the CDR3 is TGTGCCAGCAGCTTGGGACAGGGGGCTGATGAGCAGTTCTTC. Amino acids: CASSLGQGADEQFF. Using reference TRBV7-9 and TRBJ2-1 for the parts outside the CDR3, the full variable domain is DTGVSQNPRHKITKRGQNVTFRCDPISEHNRLYWYRQTLGQGPEFLTYFQNEAQLEKSRLLSDRFSAERPKGSFSTLEIQRTEQGDSAMYLCASSLGQGADEQFFGPGTRLTVL.

This chain uses TRBV7-9 with TRBJ1-1; 10 bases map to TRBD1. The germline V gene has CDR1 SEHNR and CDR2 FQNEAQ (reference sequence). With 3 bases clipped from V and 0 bases from J, the junction kept 1 base outside the gene matches. This CDR3 region has 15 residues. The CDR3 loop is CASSLTGGLNTEAFF. In nucleotides, the CDR3 is TGTGCCAGCAGCTTGACAGGGGGCTTGAACACTGAAGCTTTCTTT.

The chain is built from TRBV7-2 and TRBJ1-1; D is unresolved. The germline V gene has CDR1 SGHTA and CDR2 FQGNSA. This CDR3 is built from 16 residues. The V end was cut by 4 bases, the J end by 3 bases, with 18 bases between. CDR3 DNA sequence: TGTGCCAGCAGCTCTCCTCCTGGGAGCGGGTACACTGAAGCTTTCTTT. This codes for CASSSPPGSGYTEAFF.

V is TRBV18 and J is TRBJ1-1, with 7 bases that match TRBD1. The CDR3 loop spans 15 amino acids. V trimming: 5 bases; J trimming: 7 bases; junction bases outside the gene matches: 13. Germline V gene lookup returns CDR1 KGHSH and CDR2 LQKENI. CDR3 loop: CASSGDRAPSGEAFF. The CDR3, as DNA: TGTGCCAGCTCAGGCGACAGGGCCCCCAGCGGTGAAGCTTTCTTT. The whole variable domain, filled in from reference TRBV18 and TRBJ1-1, reads NAGVMQNPRHLVRRRGQEARLRCSPMKGHSHVYWYRQLPEEGLKFMVYLQKENIIDESGMPKERFSAEFPKEGPSILRIQQVVRGDSAAYFCASSGDRAPSGEAFFGQGTRLTVV.

This CDR3 is CASSEPGQGVHSYNSPLHF. The CDR3 region has the DNA TGTGCCAGCAGTGAACCGGGACAGGGGGTACACTCCTATAATTCACCCCTCCACTTT. This rearrangement joins TRBV28 to TRBJ1-6; 11 nucleotides agree with TRBD1. The CDR3 totals 19 residues. V lost 5 bases to trimming and J lost 0 bases; unmatched junction nucleotides: 9. CDR1 and CDR2 from the germline V gene are MDHEN and SYDVKM.

This clone was recorded once. V is TRBV7-2 and J is TRBJ2-7; D possibly corresponds to TRBD2 (7 bases). The CDR3 loop spans 15 amino acids. Germline values: CDR1 SGHTA, CDR2 FQGNSA. V was pared by 5 bases and J by 2 bases, with 16 bases between. This CDR3 is CASSPPGGGAYEQYF. CDR3 DNA sequence: TGTGCCAGCAGCCCCCCGGGGGGCGGAGCCTACGAGCAGTACTTC.

The V call is TRBV7-9, the J call TRBJ1-2; a weak D match, TRBD1 (5 bases). Germline V lookup: CDR1 SEHNR, CDR2 FQNEAQ (reference sequence). CDR3 length: 16 amino acids. Trimming removed 2 bases at V and 4 bases at J, with 17 bases between. CDR3 amino acids: CASSLYGTILGYGYTF. The CDR3 bases are TGTGCCAGCAGCTTATACGGGACTATCTTGGGCTATGGCTACACCTTC.

V gene TRBV7-3 combines with J gene TRBJ2-1, with TRBD2 identical over 11 bases. The V segment lost 5 bases and the J segment 8 bases; nucleotides outside the gene matches: 5. The germline gives CDR1 SGHTA, CDR2 FQGTGA. This CDR3 has 14 amino acids. CDR3 coding DNA: TGTGCCAGCAGCCTCGGACTAGCGGGCTATGAGCAGTTCTTC. The encoded protein is CASSLGLAGYEQFF. Using reference TRBV7-3 and TRBJ2-1 for the parts outside the CDR3, the full variable domain is GAGVSQTPSNKVTEKGKYVELRCDPISGHTALYWYRQSLGQGPEFLIYFQGTGAADDSGLPNDRFFAVRPEGSVSTLKIQRTERGDSAVYLCASSLGLAGYEQFFGPGTRLTVL.

This clone occurred once. The chain uses TRBV28 and TRBJ1-2; tentative D call: TRBD1 (5 bases). V was shortened by 5 bases and J by 7 bases, with 14 bases between the two germline ends. The germline CDR1 and CDR2 sequences are MDHEN and SYDVKM. The CDR3 loop spans 13 amino acids. CDR3 in amino acids: CASSALTASGYTF. CDR3 DNA sequence: TGTGCCAGCAGTGCCCTGACAGCGAGTGGCTACACCTTC.

This sequence joins TRBV30 and TRBJ2-7, with a tentative D call TRBD2 (7 bases). V shed 5 bases and J shed 5 bases, with 19 bases lying between them. CDR1 and CDR2 (germline): GTSNPN, SVGIG (reference sequence). The CDR3 loop spans 14 amino acids. CDR3 protein: CAWAGGGSLNEQYF. CDR3 DNA: TGTGCCTGGGCCGGGGGCGGGAGCTTGAACGAGCAGTACTTC.

In its sample, this clone was seen a few times. The rearrangement uses TRBV19 and TRBJ1-5; D possibly corresponds to TRBD1 (5 bases). In germline, CDR1 is LNHDA, CDR2 SQIVND (reference sequence). V lost 7 bases, J lost 0 bases, and 13 bases lay in between. The length of the CDR3 is 15 residues. The chain's CDR3 is CASNQQVYSNQPQHF. Written as DNA, the CDR3 is TGTGCCAGTAACCAACAGGTTTATAGCAATCAGCCCCAGCATTTT.